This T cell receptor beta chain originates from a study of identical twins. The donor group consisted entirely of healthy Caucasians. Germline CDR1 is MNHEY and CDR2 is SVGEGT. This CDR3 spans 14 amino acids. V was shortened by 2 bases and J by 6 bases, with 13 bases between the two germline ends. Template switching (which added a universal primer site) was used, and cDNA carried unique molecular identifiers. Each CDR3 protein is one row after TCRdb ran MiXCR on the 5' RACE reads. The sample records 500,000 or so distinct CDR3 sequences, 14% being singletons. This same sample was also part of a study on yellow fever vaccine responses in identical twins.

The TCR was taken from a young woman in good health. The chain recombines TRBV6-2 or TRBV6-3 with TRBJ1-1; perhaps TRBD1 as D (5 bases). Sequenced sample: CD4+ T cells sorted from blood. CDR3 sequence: CASSYGGMSAEAFF. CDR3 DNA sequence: TGTGCCAGCAGTTACGGGGGAATGAGCGCTGAAGCTTTCTTT.